This T cell receptor (beta chain) was observed in a study of shared clonotypes between healthy human individuals. Generated by immunoSEQ multiplex PCR, the TCRdb table keeps only in-frame clones and is missing some. The sample lists nearly 1 million clones; 70% to 85% were seen once. The germline V gene encodes CDR1 MNHEY and CDR2 SMNVEV (reference sequence). This CDR3 region has 16 residues. The junction had 14 bases not matched to a gene; V was cut back by 5 bases and J by 10 bases. Overall study findings and caveats: Shared clonotypes across all four donors exceeded non-shared ones in generation probability.

In regard to this clone: Antigen: not known.

This sequence originates from a man younger than 30 in good health. Input material: memory CD4+ T cells sorted from blood. Indicated subset: CD45RA-negative fraction. The chain uses TRBV27 and TRBJ1-5, with 10 bases fitting TRBD1. This CDR3 is CASSPGGQGWKGPQHF. CDR3 coding DNA: TGTGCCAGCAGTCCTGGGGGACAGGGGTGGAAAGGACCCCAGCATTTT.